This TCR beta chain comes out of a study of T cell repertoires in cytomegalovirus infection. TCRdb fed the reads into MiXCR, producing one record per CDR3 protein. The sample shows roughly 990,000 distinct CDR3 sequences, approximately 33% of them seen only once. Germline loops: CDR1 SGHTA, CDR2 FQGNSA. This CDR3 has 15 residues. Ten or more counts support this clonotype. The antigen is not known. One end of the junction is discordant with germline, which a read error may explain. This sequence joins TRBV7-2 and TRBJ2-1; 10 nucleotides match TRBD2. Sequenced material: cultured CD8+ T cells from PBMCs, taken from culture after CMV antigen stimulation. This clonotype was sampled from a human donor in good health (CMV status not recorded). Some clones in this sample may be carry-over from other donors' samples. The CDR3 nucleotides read TGTGCCAGCAGTTTAGGACTAGCGGCTTCGTGGGAGCAGTTCTTC. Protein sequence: CASSLGLAASWEQFF.